What follows are 31 T cell receptor beta chains derived from one specimen sequenced in a study of blood T cell repertoires in COVID-19. The assay was immunoSEQ multiplex PCR, and TCRdb's table has in-frame clones only and misses some. The table records 250,000 or so clones, about 93% of them present only once. Source material: peripheral blood. The source is a man aged 25-45 years with COVID-19, enrolled during active disease.

This sequence joins TRBV11-1 and TRBJ2-2; 10 bases fit TRBD1. The CDR3 is made up of 17 amino acids. V lost 0 bases, J lost 3 bases, and 4 bases stayed unmatched. Germline V CDR1 and CDR2: SGHAT, FQDESV (reference sequence). CDR3 DNA sequence: TGTGCCAGCAGCTTAGCGACCGGGACAGGGGACACCGGGGAGCTGTTTTTT. Translating gives CASSLATGTGDTGELFF. The full variable domain, in which reference TRBV11-1 and TRBJ2-2 provide the parts outside the CDR3, is EAEVAQSPRYKITEKSQAVAFWCDPISGHATLYWYRQILGQGPELLVQFQDESVVDDSQLPKDRFSAERLKGVDSTLKIQPAELGDSAMYLCASSLATGTGDTGELFFGEGSRLTVL.

J is TRBJ1-1 and V is TRBV18; D is undetermined. This CDR3 region has 15 residues. Trimming removed 3 bases from V and 0 bases from J, with 11 bases in between. CDR1 is KGHSH and CDR2 is LQKENI in the germline V gene. The CDR3 DNA is TGTGCCAGCTCACCGACAAGGCGGGTGAACACTGAAGCTTTCTTT. The encoded protein is CASSPTRRVNTEAFF.

This sequence joins TRBV6-7 and TRBJ1-3, with D possibly TRBD1 on 5 matching bases. TRBV6-7 is filed as an ORF, its function uncertain. CDR3 length equals 17 residues. The germline V and J ends were trimmed by 4 bases and 0 bases, with 16 bases remaining between them. CDR3: CASSSPRGVNSGNTIYF. The CDR3 DNA is TGTGCCAGCAGTTCCCCCCGGGGGGTTAACTCTGGAAACACCATATATTTT.

The chain links TRBV5-3 to TRBJ1-6, with D maybe TRBD1 (5 bases). TRBV5-3 is filed as an ORF, its function uncertain. V lost 0 bases and J 9 bases, leaving 13 bases between the germline ends. The CDR3 totals 15 residues. The CDR3: CARSLATVVGSPLHF. CDR3 sequence (DNA): TGTGCCAGAAGCTTGGCGACAGTGGTAGGTTCACCCCTCCACTTT.

This clone was seen a few times. The J gene is TRBJ1-1, the V gene TRBV3-1 (or the pseudogene TRBV3-2); D call uncertain. The CDR3 length is 13 residues. Germline values: CDR1 LGHDT, CDR2 YNNKEL (reference sequence). Trimming shortened V by 3 bases and J by 0 bases, and 5 bases separated the two germline ends. The CDR3, as DNA: TGTGCCAGCAGCCAGGGAGTGAACACTGAAGCTTTCTTT. Translated, it gives CASSQGVNTEAFF.

The rearrangement uses TRBV10-1 and TRBJ2-5, with 8 positions matching TRBD2. Unmatched junction bases numbered 11, after V lost 3 bases and J lost 5 bases. The CDR3 spans 16 residues. CDR1 WNHNN and CDR2 SYGVQD come from the germline V gene (reference sequence). The CDR3 spells CASSDGTSGRGETQYF. DNA of the CDR3: TGCGCCAGCAGTGATGGGACTAGTGGTAGGGGTGAGACCCAGTACTTC.

This clone was seen once. This rearrangement joins TRBV19 to TRBJ1-2; D perhaps matches TRBD1 (5 bases). The germline V gene encodes CDR1 LNHDA and CDR2 SQIVND (reference sequence). This CDR3 region has 14 residues. The V gene lost 4 bases and the J gene lost 6 bases, with 15 bases spanning the gap. The CDR3 region has the DNA TGTGCCAGTAGTACAGGGACTTTCCAGCATGGCTACACCTTC. This sequence encodes CASSTGTFQHGYTF.

This chain joins TRBV3-1 (or the pseudogene TRBV3-2) and TRBJ2-7; D remains unclear. V lost 0 bases and J 2 bases, leaving 14 bases between the germline ends. The germline CDR1 and CDR2 sequences are LGHDT and YNNKEL (reference sequence). This CDR3 has 16 residues. The CDR3 bases are TGTGCCAGCAGCCAAGAGTCTGGCAGGCGAACCTACGAGCAGTACTTC. This codes for CASSQESGRRTYEQYF.

The chain couples TRBV5-1 to TRBJ1-1, with 8 bases that match TRBD1. The ends lost 5 bases at V and 5 bases at J; junction bases unmatched: 8. The CDR3 contains 14 residues. Germline V gene lookup returns CDR1 SGHRS and CDR2 YFSETQ. The CDR3 is CASRQGAGKTEAFF. The CDR3 DNA follows: TGCGCCAGCAGGCAGGGGGCGGGGAAGACTGAAGCTTTCTTT.

The chain links TRBV9 to TRBJ1-2, with TRBD1 matching 10 bases. CDR1 and CDR2 (germline): SGDLS, YYNGEE. The length of the CDR3 is 14 residues. Trimming took 4 bases from V and 8 from J; bases not matched to a gene: 8. The CDR3 nucleotides are TGTGCCAGCAGCAACCGGGACAGGGGTGTCGGCTACACCTTC. It yields the protein CASSNRDRGVGYTF.

The chain employs TRBV27 and TRBJ1-2; D not resolved. CDR1 is MNHEY and CDR2 is SMNVEV in the germline V gene (reference sequence). The CDR3 is 16 amino acids. V dropped 0 bases and J dropped 7 bases, with 18 bases sitting between them. The CDR3 DNA reads TGTGCCAGCAGTTTATCCGCCAGGAGGCCTTTTGGTGGCTACACCTTC. Residues: CASSLSARRPFGGYTF.

V gene TRBV7-6 combines with J gene TRBJ2-5; D might be TRBD1 (5 bases). The germline CDR1 and CDR2 sequences are SGHVS and FNYEAQ. This CDR3 comprises 16 residues. Trimming removed 5 bases at V and 9 bases at J, with 25 bases between. CDR3 residues: CASSISSLSPQGAQYF. The CDR3, as DNA: TGTGCCAGCAGCATCTCCAGCCTGAGCCCTCAAGGGGCCCAGTACTTC.

This chain joins TRBV2 and TRBJ2-7; D is possibly TRBD1 (5 bases). The length of the CDR3 is 13 residues. V lost 3 bases and J 6 bases, leaving 12 bases between the germline ends. CDR1 is SNHLY, CDR2 FYNNEI, per germline. In nucleotides, the CDR3 is TGTGCCAGCAGTGAGATGTTAGGGGCCGAGCAGTACTTC. It translates to CASSEMLGAEQYF.

The chain carries TRBV6-2 or TRBV6-3 and TRBJ2-3, with TRBD2 identical over 8 bases. The germline CDR1 and CDR2 sequences are MNHEY and SVGEGT. This CDR3 has 15 residues. After removal of 3 bases from V and 3 bases from J, the junction contained 5 bases not matched to a gene. The DNA for the CDR3 is TGTGCCAGCAGTTATTCAGCGGGGGATACAGATACGCAGTATTTT. Its translation: CASSYSAGDTDTQYF.

V and J are TRBV6-2 or TRBV6-3 and TRBJ1-2; the match to TRBD1 covers 10 bases. The length of the CDR3 is 17 residues. CDR1 is MNHEY, CDR2 SVGEGT, per germline. V shed 2 bases, J shed 1 base, and the junction held 7 bases outside the gene matches. The CDR3 is CASSYPGTGANNYGYTF. The CDR3 bases are TGTGCCAGCAGTTACCCCGGGACAGGGGCCAATAACTATGGCTACACCTTC.

V usage is TRBV7-9 and J usage is TRBJ1-4, with a weak D call TRBD1 (5 bases). V shed 0 bases and J shed 6 bases, with 14 bases lying between them. There are 16 residues in the CDR3. The germline V gene encodes CDR1 SEHNR and CDR2 FQNEAQ (reference sequence). The CDR3 protein is CASSLAGGGYDEKLFF. The CDR3 nucleotides read TGTGCCAGCAGCTTAGCTGGGGGGGGATACGATGAAAAACTGTTTTTT.

The chain joins TRBV6-5 to TRBJ2-1; possible D gene TRBD1, 8 bases. From germline, CDR1 is MNHEY and CDR2 SVGAGI. The CDR3 spans 15 residues. V lost 6 bases and J 4 bases, leaving 16 bases between the germline ends. For the CDR3, the DNA is TGTGCCAGCAGGCCAAACAGGGGGGGTTACAATGAGCAGTTCTTC. It yields the protein CASRPNRGGYNEQFF.

The V call is TRBV10-1, the J call TRBJ1-4; possibly TRBD1 for D (6 bases). The CDR3 consists of 13 residues. The germline V gene encodes CDR1 WNHNN and CDR2 SYGVQD (reference sequence). The V end was cut by 3 bases, the J end by 10 bases, with 12 bases between. The CDR3 nucleotides are TGCGCCAGCAGTGACAGGGTAGGGGGAAAACTGTTTTTT. This encodes CASSDRVGGKLFF.

J is TRBJ1-2 and V is TRBV6-5; a weak D match, TRBD1 (5 bases). The CDR3 runs 15 residues. Germline V gene data show CDR1 as MNHEY and CDR2 as SVGAGI. V lost 7 bases and J 3 bases, leaving 18 bases between the germline ends. The CDR3 nucleotides are TGTGCCAGCACCCTGAACACCCGGGGGGACTATGGCTACACCTTC. Encoded protein: CASTLNTRGDYGYTF.

This clone was seen a handful of times. The sample holds other DNA sequences that translate to the same CDR3. V is TRBV11-2 and J is TRBJ2-7; weak D call: TRBD2 (6 bases). Germline V gene data show CDR1 as SGHAT and CDR2 as FQNNGV. CDR3 size: 14 residues. V lost 4 bases and J lost 2, with 12 bases in between. The CDR3 protein is CASSYAGRTYEQYF. In nucleotides, the CDR3 is TGTGCCAGCAGCTACGCGGGGCGCACCTACGAGCAGTACTTC.

The rearrangement uses TRBV27 and TRBJ2-5, with 7 positions matching TRBD1. The CDR3 spans 16 residues. With V trimmed by 4 bases and J by 2 bases, 10 bases remained unmatched. From germline, CDR1 is MNHEY and CDR2 SMNVEV (reference sequence). As DNA, the CDR3 is TGTGCCAGCAGTTCCGGACCGGGACAGATACAAGAGACCCAGTACTTC. It specifies CASSSGPGQIQETQYF.

The J gene is TRBJ2-3, the V gene TRBV5-1; 9 bases align to TRBD2. This CDR3 spans 15 amino acids. V trimming: 4 bases; J trimming: 1 base; junction bases outside the gene matches: 4. Germline loops: CDR1 SGHRS, CDR2 YFSETQ. CDR3 region: CASSPAGGGTDTQYF. The DNA of the CDR3 is TGCGCCAGCAGCCCTGCGGGGGGGGGCACAGATACGCAGTATTTT.

This clone was counted between two and nine times. The chain couples TRBV10-2 to TRBJ1-5; TRBD1 might be the D (5 bases). This CDR3 region has 17 residues. With 3 bases removed from V and 0 bases from J, the gap between germline ends came to 15 bases. Per the germline V gene, CDR1 is WSHSY and CDR2 is SAAADI. Here the CDR3 reads CASSETAGGYSNQPQHF. The CDR3 nucleotides are TGCGCCAGCAGTGAAACCGCTGGGGGGTATAGCAATCAGCCCCAGCATTTT.

Here the CDR3 DNA reads TGTGCCAGCAGCTCCCAAAGCGGGGGGGCCGACGAGCAGTACTTC. It yields the protein CASSSQSGGADEQYF. The rearrangement uses TRBV9 and TRBJ2-7; the match to TRBD2 covers 10 bases. J lost 5 bases, V lost 4 bases, and 9 bases had no gene match. In germline, CDR1 is SGDLS, CDR2 YYNGEE. CDR3 length equals 15 residues.

This clone was observed a few times. The chain carries TRBV6-6 and TRBJ2-7; the D gene is possibly TRBD1 (6 bases). Trimming removed 1 base from V and 7 bases from J, with 17 bases in between. There are 15 residues in the CDR3. CDR1 MNHNY and CDR2 SVGAGI come from the germline V gene (reference sequence). CDR3 sequence: CASSYLRRQEGEQYF. CDR3 nucleotides: TGTGCCAGCAGTTACTTACGCCGACAGGAAGGTGAGCAGTACTTC.

This clone has only a few counts. This chain uses TRBV4-1 with TRBJ1-4; 11 bases line up with TRBD1. This CDR3 comprises 15 residues. After removal of 4 bases from V and 7 bases from J, the junction contained 5 bases not matched to a gene. Germline assignment: CDR1 MGHRA and CDR2 YSYEKL. CDR3 sequence: CASSPGQGALEKLFF. The DNA for the CDR3 is TGCGCCAGCAGCCCTGGACAGGGGGCGCTTGAAAAACTGTTTTTT.

This chain joins TRBV29-1 and TRBJ1-1; no reliable D call. Per the germline V gene, CDR1 is SQVTM and CDR2 is ANQGSEA. With 5 bases removed from V and 6 bases from J, the gap between germline ends came to 13 bases. The CDR3 sequence is 12 residues long. The CDR3 DNA reads TGCAGCGTTTCTCGTCGGGGTTCTGAAGCTTTCTTT. Translating it yields CSVSRRGSEAFF.

The V call is TRBV2, the J call TRBJ1-3; no reliable D call. The CDR3 totals 13 residues. Looked up from germline, CDR1 is SNHLY and CDR2 is FYNNEI. V lost 7 bases and J lost 1, with 8 bases in between. CDR3 in amino acids: CASKGRSGNTIYF. CDR3 bases: TGTGCCAGCAAAGGCAGGTCTGGAAACACCATATATTTT. The variable domain in full, completed from reference TRBV2 and TRBJ1-3, reads EPEVTQTPSHQVTQMGQEVILRCVPISNHLYFYWYRQILGQKVEFLVSFYNNEISEKSEIFDDQFSVERPDGSNFTLKIRSTKLEDSAMYFCASKGRSGNTIYFGEGSWLTVV.

The chain has TRBV5-1 and TRBJ2-2; maybe TRBD1 (6 bases). In germline, CDR1 is SGHRS, CDR2 YFSETQ. The ends were cut back, 3 bases at V and 7 bases at J, with 16 bases in the middle. The CDR3 spans 15 residues. The CDR3 protein is CASSSGQGLVGELFF. The CDR3 nucleotides are TGCGCCAGCAGCTCGGGCCAGGGGCTAGTCGGGGAGCTGTTTTTT.

This clone was seen more than once but under ten times. The chain joins TRBV11-2 to TRBJ2-7; TRBD1 might be the D (6 bases). Germline V gives CDR1 SGHAT, CDR2 FQNNGV. With 0 bases removed from V and 4 bases from J, the gap between germline ends came to 19 bases. The CDR3 extends over 17 amino acids. CDR3 bases: TGTGCCAGCAGCTTAGATCACCAGGCCAGGGGAGAATACGAGCAGTACTTC. It specifies CASSLDHQARGEYEQYF.

The rearrangement links TRBV18 to TRBJ1-2; 10 bases agree with TRBD1. J lost 5 bases, V lost 3 bases, and 6 bases had no gene match. This CDR3 has 15 amino acids. Per the germline V gene, CDR1 is KGHSH and CDR2 is LQKENI. The CDR3 DNA reads TGTGCCAGCTCACCCGCTGGACAGGGGGAATATGGCTACACCTTC. The encoded protein is CASSPAGQGEYGYTF.